The 3 T cell receptor beta chains reported below all come from one sample, sequenced in a study of human T cells and chemical hapten exposure. TCRdb re-called the RACE reads through MiXCR, storing one row per CDR3 protein. The repertoire holds more than 85,000 distinct CDR3 sequences, with approximately 11% as singletons. Time point defined: patch test 2, 6 weeks after DPC sensitization. Regarding treatment: therapeutic diphenylcyclopropenone sensitization with weekly scalp DPC. Sequences were derived from whole blood, sampled in connection with sensitization to the hapten diphenylcyclopropenone (DPC). These receptors came from a man aged 40-50 years with alopecia areata. Some clones in this sample may be carry-over from other donors' samples.

The CDR3 DNA is TGTGCCAGCAGCTTATGGGGGGCGGGTGAAGCTTTCTTT. Translated: CASSLWGAGEAFF. The chain carries TRBV7-8 and TRBJ1-1; maybe TRBD1 (6 bases). The CDR3 contains 13 residues. Trimming cost V 2 bases and J 7 bases, with 11 bases left between them. The V gene's germline CDR1 is SGHVS and CDR2 FQNEAQ.

CDR3 residues: CASSLESRLLNTGELFF. DNA of the CDR3: TGTGCCAGCAGCTTAGAATCTCGACTACTGAACACCGGGGAGCTGTTTTTT. This sequence joins TRBV7-3 and TRBJ2-2, with a weak D call TRBD2 (5 bases). Trimming cost V 2 bases and J 1 base, with 14 bases left between them. The CDR3 sequence is 17 residues long. Per the germline V gene, CDR1 is SGHTA and CDR2 is FQGTGA.

V gene TRBV6-6 combines with J gene TRBJ1-1; TRBD1 matches at 11 bases. V was clipped by 8 bases and J by 4 bases; unmatched bases: 3. This CDR3 comprises 13 residues. Germline values: CDR1 MNHNY, CDR2 SVGAGI (reference sequence). The CDR3 is CASSGTGGTEAFF. DNA for the CDR3: TGTGCCAGCTCCGGGACAGGGGGCACTGAAGCTTTCTTT.